Reported below is one T cell receptor beta chain. RNA totalling roughly 0.45 to 1 ug underwent reverse transcription with random hexamers. One entry per CDR3 protein, called by TCRdb with MiXCR from the immunoSEQ multiplex PCR reads. This table holds 150,000 to 200,000 distinct CDR3 sequences, 93% found once. The CDR3 loop spans 13 amino acids. CDR1 and CDR2 from the germline V gene are DFQATT and SNEGSKA (reference sequence). The ends were cut back, 6 bases at V and 4 bases at J, with 15 bases in the middle. This sample is part of a study of CD8 T cells in Susac syndrome. The CD8+ and CD4+ T cells were isolated magnetically using a negative isolation approach, whereas the TEMRA cells were enriched by FACS.

This TCR came from a human donor in good health. The sequenced sample consisted of CD4+ T cells from PBMCs. V usage is TRBV20-1 and J usage is TRBJ1-2; D gene unclear. The DNA of the CDR3 is TGCAGTGCCCACGGACGCGAGGGCTATGGCTACACCTTC. This translates into CSAHGREGYGYTF.